This T cell receptor (beta chain) was sequenced in a study of blood T cell repertoires in COVID-19. Study context: PBMCs, B-cell-depleted T cells, or T cells provided the cDNA or gDNA that made up the material.

Germline CDR1 is MDHEN and CDR2 is SYDVKM. V was shortened by 2 bases and J by 1 base, with 9 bases between the two germline ends. This CDR3 region has 15 residues. Using immunoSEQ multiplex PCR, the repertoire was profiled, and TCRdb retains in-frame clones only, with some absent. The sample contains approximately 150,000 clones, around 87% of which appear only once. The sequenced sample consisted of PBMCs or T cells enriched from blood (not recorded which). The TCR was taken from a man in his fifties or sixties who had recovered from COVID-19. The V call is TRBV28, the J call TRBJ2-1, with TRBD2 as a possible D gene (6 bases). The CDR3 DNA reads TGTGCCAGCAGTTTAGGGAGCGGGTCCTACAATGAGCAGTTCTTC. Its translation is CASSLGSGSYNEQFF.